The present TCR beta chain was sequenced within a study of blood T cells in healthy people across ages. Trimming cost V 4 bases and J 4 bases, with 13 bases left between them. The CDR3 extends over 14 amino acids. Germline V CDR1 and CDR2: SGHTA, FQGNSA. Samples each yielded at least 6 micrograms of total RNA. A sample-barcoded 5' primer and a J-beta primer mix were used in a second PCR of roughly 7 to 12 cycles. MiXCR, run by TCRdb on the 5' RACE reads, gives a single entry per CDR3 protein. The sample records 350,000 to 450,000 distinct CDR3 sequences, roughly half being singletons. V is TRBV7-2 and J is TRBJ1-2, with D perhaps TRBD1 (6 bases). This receptor was obtained from a man in his 60s in good health. Sequencing input: blood. The DNA of the CDR3 is TGTGCCAGCAGCTCCCAGGGGAATTCCTATGGCTACACCTTC. Translated: CASSSQGNSYGYTF.